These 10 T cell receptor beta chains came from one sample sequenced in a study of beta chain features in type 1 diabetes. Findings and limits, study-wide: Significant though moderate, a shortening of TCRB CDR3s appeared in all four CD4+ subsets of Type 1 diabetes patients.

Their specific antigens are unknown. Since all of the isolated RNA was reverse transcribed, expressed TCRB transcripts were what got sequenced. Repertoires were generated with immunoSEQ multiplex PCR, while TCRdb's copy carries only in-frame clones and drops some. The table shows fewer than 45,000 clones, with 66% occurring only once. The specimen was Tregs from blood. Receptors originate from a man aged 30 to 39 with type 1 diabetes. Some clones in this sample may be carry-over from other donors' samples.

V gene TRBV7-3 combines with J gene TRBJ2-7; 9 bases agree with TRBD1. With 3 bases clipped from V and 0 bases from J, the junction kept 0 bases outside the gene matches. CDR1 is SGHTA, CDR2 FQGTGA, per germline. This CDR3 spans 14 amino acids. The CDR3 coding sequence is TGTGCCAGCAGCTTGACAGGGGGCTCCTACGAGCAGTACTTC. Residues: CASSLTGGSYEQYF.

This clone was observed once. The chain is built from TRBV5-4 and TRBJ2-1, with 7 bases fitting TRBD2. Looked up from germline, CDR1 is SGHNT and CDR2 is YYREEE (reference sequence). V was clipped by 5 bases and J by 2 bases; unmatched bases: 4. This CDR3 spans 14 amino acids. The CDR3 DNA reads TGTGCCAGCAGTTCTGGACTAGCCTACAATGAGCAGTTCTTC. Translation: CASSSGLAYNEQFF.

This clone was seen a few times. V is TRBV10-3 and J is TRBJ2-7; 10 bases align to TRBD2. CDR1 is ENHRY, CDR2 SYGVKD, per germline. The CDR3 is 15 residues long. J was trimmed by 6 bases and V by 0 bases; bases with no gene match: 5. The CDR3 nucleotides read TGTGCCATCAGTGAGTCGGTGTTAGCGGGGGGCGAGCAGTACTTC. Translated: CAISESVLAGGEQYF.

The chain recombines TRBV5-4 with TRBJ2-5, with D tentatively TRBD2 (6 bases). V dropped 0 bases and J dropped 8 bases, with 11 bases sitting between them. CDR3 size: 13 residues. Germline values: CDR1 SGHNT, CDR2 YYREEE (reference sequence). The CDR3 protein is CASSLEAGQTQYF. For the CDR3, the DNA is TGTGCCAGCAGCTTGGAAGCGGGCCAAACCCAGTACTTC.

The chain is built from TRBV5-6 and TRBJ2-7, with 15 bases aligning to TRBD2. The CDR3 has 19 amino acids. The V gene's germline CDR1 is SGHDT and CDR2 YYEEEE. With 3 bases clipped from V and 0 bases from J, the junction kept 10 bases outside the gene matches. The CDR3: CASSWWGLAGGSSSYEQYF. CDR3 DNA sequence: TGTGCCAGCAGCTGGTGGGGACTAGCGGGGGGTTCGAGCTCCTACGAGCAGTACTTC.

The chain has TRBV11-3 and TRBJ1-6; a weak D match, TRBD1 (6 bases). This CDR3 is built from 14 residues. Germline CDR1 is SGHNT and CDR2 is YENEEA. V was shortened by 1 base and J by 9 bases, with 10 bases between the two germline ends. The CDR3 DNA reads TGTGCCAGCAGCTTAGCCGGGACATCTTCACCCCTCCACTTT. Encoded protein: CASSLAGTSSPLHF.

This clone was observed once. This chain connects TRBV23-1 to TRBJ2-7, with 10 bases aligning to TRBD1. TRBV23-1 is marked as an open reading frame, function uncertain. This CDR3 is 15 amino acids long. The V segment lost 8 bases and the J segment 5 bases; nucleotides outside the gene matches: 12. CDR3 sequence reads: CASGWRDRGPDEQYF. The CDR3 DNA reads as TGCGCCAGCGGGTGGAGGGACAGGGGTCCAGACGAGCAGTACTTC.

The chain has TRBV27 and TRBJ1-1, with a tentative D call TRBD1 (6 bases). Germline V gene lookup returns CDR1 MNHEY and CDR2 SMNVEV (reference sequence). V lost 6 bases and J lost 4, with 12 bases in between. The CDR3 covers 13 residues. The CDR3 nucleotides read TGTGCCAGCAGATACAACAGGGCCACTGAAGCTTTCTTT. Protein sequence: CASRYNRATEAFF.

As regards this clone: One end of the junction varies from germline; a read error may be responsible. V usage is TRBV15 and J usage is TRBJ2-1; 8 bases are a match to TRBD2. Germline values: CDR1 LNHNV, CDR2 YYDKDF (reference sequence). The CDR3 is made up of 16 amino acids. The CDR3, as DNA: TGTGCCACCAGCAGAGATCGGGGGGGCCTCGTGTATGAGCAGCTCTTC. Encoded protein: CATSRDRGGLVYEQLF.

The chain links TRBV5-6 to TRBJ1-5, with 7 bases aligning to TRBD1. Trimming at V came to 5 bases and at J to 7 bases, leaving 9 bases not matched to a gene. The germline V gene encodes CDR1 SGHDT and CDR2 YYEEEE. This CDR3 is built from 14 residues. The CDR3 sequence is CASSLRQGGQPQHF. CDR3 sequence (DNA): TGTGCCAGCAGTTTAAGACAGGGAGGCCAGCCCCAGCATTTT.